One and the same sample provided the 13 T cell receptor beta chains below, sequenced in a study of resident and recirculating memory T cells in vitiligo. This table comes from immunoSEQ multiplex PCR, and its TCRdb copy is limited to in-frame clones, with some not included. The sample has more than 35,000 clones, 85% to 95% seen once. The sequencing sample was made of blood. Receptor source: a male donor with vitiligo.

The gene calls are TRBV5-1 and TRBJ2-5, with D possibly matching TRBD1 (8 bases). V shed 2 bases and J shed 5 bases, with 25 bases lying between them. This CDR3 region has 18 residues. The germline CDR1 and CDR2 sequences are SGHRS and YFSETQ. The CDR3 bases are TGCGCCAGCAGCTTTCCTAGGACAGGGAGGGAAATGCAGGAGACCCAGTACTTC. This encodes CASSFPRTGREMQETQYF.

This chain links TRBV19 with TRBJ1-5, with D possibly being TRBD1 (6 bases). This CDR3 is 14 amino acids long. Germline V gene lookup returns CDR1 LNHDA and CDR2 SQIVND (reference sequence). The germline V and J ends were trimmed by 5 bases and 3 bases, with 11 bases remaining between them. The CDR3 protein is CASSRRGPNQPQHF. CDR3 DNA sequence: TGTGCCAGTAGTCGCAGGGGACCCAATCAGCCCCAGCATTTT.

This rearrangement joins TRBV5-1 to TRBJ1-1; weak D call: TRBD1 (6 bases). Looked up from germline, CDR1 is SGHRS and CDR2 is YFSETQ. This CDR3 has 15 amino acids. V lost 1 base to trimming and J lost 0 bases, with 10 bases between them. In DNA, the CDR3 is TGCGCCAGCAGCTTGACGGGGGGCGTGAACACTGAAGCTTTCTTT. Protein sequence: CASSLTGGVNTEAFF.

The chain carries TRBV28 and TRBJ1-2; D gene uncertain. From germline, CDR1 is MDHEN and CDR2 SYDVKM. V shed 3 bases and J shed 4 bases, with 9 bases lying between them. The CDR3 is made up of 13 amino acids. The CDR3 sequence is CASSLLETYGYTF. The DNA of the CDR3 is TGTGCCAGCAGTTTGCTGGAGACCTATGGCTACACCTTC.

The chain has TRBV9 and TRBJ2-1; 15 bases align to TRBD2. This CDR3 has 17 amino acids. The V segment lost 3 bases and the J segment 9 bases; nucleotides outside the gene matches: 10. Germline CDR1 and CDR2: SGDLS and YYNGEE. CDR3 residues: CASSDGRGLAGGAEQFF. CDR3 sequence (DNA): TGTGCCAGCAGCGACGGTAGGGGACTAGCGGGGGGCGCTGAGCAGTTCTTC.

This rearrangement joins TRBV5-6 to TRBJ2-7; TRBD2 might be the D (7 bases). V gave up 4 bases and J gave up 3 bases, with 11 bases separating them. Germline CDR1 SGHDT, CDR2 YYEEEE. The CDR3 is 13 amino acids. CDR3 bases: TGTGCCAGCAGCAGGGGGGGGTTCTACGAGCAGTACTTC. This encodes CASSRGGFYEQYF.

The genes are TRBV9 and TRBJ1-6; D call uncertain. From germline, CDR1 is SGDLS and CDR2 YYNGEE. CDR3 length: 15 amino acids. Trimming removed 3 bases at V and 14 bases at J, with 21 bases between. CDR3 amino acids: CASSALPEDPLALHF. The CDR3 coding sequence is TGTGCCAGCAGCGCCTTGCCGGAGGACCCTTTAGCCCTCCACTTT. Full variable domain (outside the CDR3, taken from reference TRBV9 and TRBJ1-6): DSGVTQTPKHLITATGQRVTLRCSPRSGDLSVYWYQQSLDQGLQFLIQYYNGEERAKGNILERFSAQQFPDLHSELNLSSLELGDSALYFCASSALPEDPLALHFGNGTRLTVT.

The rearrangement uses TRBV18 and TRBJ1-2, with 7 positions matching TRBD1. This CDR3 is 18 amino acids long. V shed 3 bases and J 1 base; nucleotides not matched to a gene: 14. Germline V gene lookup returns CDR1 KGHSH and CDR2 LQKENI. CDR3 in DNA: TGTGCCAGCTCACCTCGACCGGGACAGCCCAACTTTAACTATGGCTACACCTTC. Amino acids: CASSPRPGQPNFNYGYTF.

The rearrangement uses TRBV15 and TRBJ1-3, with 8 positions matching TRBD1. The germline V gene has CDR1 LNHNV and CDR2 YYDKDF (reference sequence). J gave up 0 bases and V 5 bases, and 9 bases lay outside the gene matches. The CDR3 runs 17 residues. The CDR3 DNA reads TGTGCCACCAGCCCTTCCCGGGACAGGACCTCTGGAAACACCATATATTTT. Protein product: CATSPSRDRTSGNTIYF.

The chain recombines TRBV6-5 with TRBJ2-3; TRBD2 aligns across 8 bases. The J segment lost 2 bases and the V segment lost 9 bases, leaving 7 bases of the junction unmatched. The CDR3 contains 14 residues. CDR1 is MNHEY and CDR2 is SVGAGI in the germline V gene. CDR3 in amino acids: CASMAGGFTDTQYF. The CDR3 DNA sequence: TGTGCCAGTATGGCGGGGGGATTCACAGATACGCAGTATTTT.

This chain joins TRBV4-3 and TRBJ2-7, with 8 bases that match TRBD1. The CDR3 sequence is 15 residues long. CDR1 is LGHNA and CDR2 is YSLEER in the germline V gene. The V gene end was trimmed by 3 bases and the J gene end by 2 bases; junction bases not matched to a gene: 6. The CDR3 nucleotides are TGCGCCAGCAGCCAGGACATGGACAGGGCCTACGAGCAGTACTTC. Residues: CASSQDMDRAYEQYF.

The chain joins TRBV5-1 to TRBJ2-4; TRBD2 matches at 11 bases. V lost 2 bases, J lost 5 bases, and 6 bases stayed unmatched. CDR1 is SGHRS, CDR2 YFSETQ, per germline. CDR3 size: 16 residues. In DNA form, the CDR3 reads TGCGCCAGCAGCTTTATGTTAGCGGGGGGGGAAAACATTCAGTACTTC. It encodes CASSFMLAGGENIQYF.

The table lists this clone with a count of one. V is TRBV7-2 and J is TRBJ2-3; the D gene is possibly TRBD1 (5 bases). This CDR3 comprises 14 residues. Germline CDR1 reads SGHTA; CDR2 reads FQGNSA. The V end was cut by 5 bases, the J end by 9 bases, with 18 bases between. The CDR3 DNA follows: TGTGCCAGCAGCCCAACCAGGGATAGCCGGACGCAGTATTTT. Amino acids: CASSPTRDSRTQYF.